The clone carrying this T cell receptor beta chain has only a few counts. TCRdb redid the calling of the RT-PCR reads with MiXCR, one entry per CDR3 protein. The table records 650,000 to 800,000 distinct CDR3 sequences, 13% to 15% of them present only once. CDR1 KGHSH and CDR2 LQKENI come from the germline V gene. The CDR3 contains 14 residues. The V end was cut by 3 bases, the J end by 2 bases, with 9 bases between. The source material was memory CD4+ T cells from blood. The V gene is TRBV18, the J gene TRBJ2-3; D may match TRBD1 or TRBD2 (5 bases each). The receptor comes from a female donor in good health, serving as a healthy control. In DNA, the CDR3 is TGTGCCAGCTCACCGGGGGTTCCCACAGATACGCAGTATTTT. It specifies CASSPGVPTDTQYF.